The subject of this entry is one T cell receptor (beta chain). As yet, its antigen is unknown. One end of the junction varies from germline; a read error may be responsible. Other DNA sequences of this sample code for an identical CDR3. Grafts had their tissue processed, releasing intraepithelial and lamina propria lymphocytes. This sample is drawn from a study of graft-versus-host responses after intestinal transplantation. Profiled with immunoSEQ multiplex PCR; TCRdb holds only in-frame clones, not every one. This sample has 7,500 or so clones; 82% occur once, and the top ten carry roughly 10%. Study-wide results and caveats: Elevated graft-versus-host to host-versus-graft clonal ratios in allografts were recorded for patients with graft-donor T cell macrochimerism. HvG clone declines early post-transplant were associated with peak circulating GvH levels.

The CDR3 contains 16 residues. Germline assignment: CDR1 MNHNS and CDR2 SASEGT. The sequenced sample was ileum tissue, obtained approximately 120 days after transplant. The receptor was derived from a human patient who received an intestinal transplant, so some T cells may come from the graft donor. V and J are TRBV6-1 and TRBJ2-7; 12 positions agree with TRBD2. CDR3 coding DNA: TGCGCCAGCAGTGAACTCCGACTAGCGGGAGCCTACGAGCAGTACTTC. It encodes CASSELRLAGAYEQYF.